Listed below are T cell receptor beta chains from one sample, sequenced in a study of T cell repertoires in cytomegalovirus infection. TCRdb re-called the reads with MiXCR, one entry per CDR3 protein. The sample has approximately 290,000 distinct CDR3 sequences; under 30% are singletons. What was sequenced was PBMCs. These receptors were obtained from a human donor in good health (CMV status not recorded). Some clones in this sample may be carry-over from other donors' samples. Both conserved end residues are part of each CDR3. Fields, in order: V gene, D gene, clone size, J gene, CDR3 DNA, CDR3 protein. D genes are given only for firm matches. Rows give clone size only sometimes, using once, few, many, or a class for an expanded clone.

TRBV12-3/TRBV12-4	.	.	TRBJ2-7	TGTGCCAGCATGTACGCAGGGTGGGAGCAGTACTTC	CASMYAGWEQYF
TRBV7-2	TRBD1	many	TRBJ2-7	TGTGCCAGCAGCTTAAGTATACAGGGGACCTACGAGCAGTACTTC	CASSLSIQGTYEQYF
TRBV7-9	.	few	TRBJ2-2	TGTGCCAGCAGCGTGGGCCCGCCGAACACCGGGGAGCTGTTTTTT	CASSVGPPNTGELFF
TRBV5-4	TRBD1	.	TRBJ2-7	TGTGCCAGCAGGTATGACAGGGGCCCCTACGAGCAGTACTTC	CASRYDRGPYEQYF
TRBV7-2	.	many	TRBJ1-2	TGTGCCAGCAGCCATGCGGAGACAAATGGCTACACCTTC	CASSHAETNGYTF
TRBV4-1	.	.	TRBJ2-7	TGCGCCAGCAGCCAAGTCGTAGCAGGGGCAGGTTACGAGCAGTACTTC	CASSQVVAGAGYEQYF
TRBV29-1	TRBD1	.	TRBJ1-6	TGCAGCGTCCAAGAAGGACAGGTGGATTCACCCCTCCACTTT	CSVQEGQVDSPLHF
TRBV5-4	.	.	TRBJ1-1	TGTGCCAGCAGCTTGGCTCAGGGTATGGGCACTGAAGCTTTCTTT	CASSLAQGMGTEAFF
TRBV7-2	.	many	TRBJ2-7	TGTGCCAGCAGCTTAGACCGCCGGGGAGAGCAGTACTTC	CASSLDRRGEQYF
TRBV20-1	TRBD1	few	TRBJ2-3	TGCAGTGCTAGCGACAGGGCGGTCACAGATACGCAGTATTTT	CSASDRAVTDTQYF